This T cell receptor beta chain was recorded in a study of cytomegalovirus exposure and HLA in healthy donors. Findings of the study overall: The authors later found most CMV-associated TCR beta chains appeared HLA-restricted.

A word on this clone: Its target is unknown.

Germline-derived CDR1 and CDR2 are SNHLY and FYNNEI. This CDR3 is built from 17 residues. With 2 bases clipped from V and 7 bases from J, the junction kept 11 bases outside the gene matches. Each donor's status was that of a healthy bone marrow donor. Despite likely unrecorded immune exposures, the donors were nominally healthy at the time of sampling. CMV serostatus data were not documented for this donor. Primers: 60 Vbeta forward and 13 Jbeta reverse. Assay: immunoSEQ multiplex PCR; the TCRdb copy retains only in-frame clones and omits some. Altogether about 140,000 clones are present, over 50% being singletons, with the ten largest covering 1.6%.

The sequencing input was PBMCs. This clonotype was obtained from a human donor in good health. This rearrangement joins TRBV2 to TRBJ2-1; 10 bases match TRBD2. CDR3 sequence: CASSESQPGLALNEQFF. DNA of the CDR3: TGTGCCAGCAGTGAATCACAGCCGGGACTAGCGCTAAATGAGCAGTTCTTC.